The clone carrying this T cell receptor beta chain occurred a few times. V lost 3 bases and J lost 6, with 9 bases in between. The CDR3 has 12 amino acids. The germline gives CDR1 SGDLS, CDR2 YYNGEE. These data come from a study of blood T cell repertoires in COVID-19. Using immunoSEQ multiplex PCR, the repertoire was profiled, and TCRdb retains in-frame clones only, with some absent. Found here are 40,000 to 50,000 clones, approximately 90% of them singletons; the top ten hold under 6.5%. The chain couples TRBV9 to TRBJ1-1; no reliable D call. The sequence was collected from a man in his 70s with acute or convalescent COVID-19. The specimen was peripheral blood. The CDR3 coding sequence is TGTGCCAGCAGCGCGGGATCCGCTGAAGCTTTCTTT. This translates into CASSAGSAEAFF.